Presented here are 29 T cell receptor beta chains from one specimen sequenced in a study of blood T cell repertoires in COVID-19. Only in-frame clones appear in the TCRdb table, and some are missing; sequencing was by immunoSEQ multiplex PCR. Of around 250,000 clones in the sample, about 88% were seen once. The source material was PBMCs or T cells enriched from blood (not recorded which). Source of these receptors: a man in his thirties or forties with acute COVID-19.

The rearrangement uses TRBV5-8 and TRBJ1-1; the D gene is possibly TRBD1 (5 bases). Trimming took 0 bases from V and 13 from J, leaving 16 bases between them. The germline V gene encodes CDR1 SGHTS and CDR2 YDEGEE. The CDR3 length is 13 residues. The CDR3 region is CASSLGGAQSGFF. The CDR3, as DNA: TGTGCCAGCAGCTTGGGCGGGGCCCAATCGGGTTTCTTT.

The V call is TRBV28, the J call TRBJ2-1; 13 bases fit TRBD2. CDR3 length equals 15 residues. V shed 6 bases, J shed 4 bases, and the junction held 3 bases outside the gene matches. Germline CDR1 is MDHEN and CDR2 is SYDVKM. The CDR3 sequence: CASSRTSGGYNEQFF. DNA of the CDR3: TGTGCCAGCAGCCGGACTAGCGGGGGTTACAATGAGCAGTTCTTC.

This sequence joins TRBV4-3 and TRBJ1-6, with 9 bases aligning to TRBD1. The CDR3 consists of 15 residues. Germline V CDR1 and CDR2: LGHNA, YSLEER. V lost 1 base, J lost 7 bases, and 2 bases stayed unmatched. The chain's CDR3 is CASSQGTGVNSPLHF. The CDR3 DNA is TGCGCCAGCAGCCAAGGGACAGGGGTCAATTCACCCCTCCACTTT.

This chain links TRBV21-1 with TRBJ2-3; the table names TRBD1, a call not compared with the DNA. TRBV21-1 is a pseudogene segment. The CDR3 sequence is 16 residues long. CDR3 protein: CASSLTDRGWRNTQYF. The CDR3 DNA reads TGTGCCAGCAGCTTAACGGACAGGGGGTGGAGAAATACGCAGTATTTT.

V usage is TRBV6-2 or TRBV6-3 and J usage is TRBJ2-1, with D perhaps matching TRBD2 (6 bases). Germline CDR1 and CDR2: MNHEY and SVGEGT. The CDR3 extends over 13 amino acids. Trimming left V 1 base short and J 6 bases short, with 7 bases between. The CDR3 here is CASSYWGGNEQFF. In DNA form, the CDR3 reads TGTGCCAGCAGTTACTGGGGAGGCAATGAGCAGTTCTTC.

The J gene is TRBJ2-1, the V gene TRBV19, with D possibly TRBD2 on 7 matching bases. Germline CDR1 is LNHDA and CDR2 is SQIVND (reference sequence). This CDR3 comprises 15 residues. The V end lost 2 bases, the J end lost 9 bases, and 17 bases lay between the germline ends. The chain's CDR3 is CASSILLGGRVEQFF. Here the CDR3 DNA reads TGTGCCAGTAGTATACTACTAGGGGGGAGGGTTGAGCAGTTCTTC. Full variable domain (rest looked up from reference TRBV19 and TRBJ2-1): DGGITQSPKYLFRKEGQNVTLSCEQNLNHDAMYWYRQDPGQGLRLIYYSQIVNDFQKGDIAEGYSVSREKKESFPLTVTSAQKNPTAFYLCASSILLGGRVEQFFGPGTRLTVL.

Here the CDR3 DNA reads TGTGCCAGCAGGGAGCACGGGACTGCAAATTCACCCCTCCACTTT. This codes for CASREHGTANSPLHF. V and J are TRBV21-1 and TRBJ1-6. TRBV21-1 is termed a pseudogene. The CDR3 covers 15 residues.

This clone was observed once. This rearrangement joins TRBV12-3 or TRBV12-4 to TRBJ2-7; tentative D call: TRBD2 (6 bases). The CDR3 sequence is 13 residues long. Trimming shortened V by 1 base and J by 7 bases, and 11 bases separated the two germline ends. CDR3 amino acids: CASSLVGGGEQYV. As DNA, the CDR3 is TGTGCCAGCAGTTTAGTAGGCGGAGGGGAGCAGTACGTC.

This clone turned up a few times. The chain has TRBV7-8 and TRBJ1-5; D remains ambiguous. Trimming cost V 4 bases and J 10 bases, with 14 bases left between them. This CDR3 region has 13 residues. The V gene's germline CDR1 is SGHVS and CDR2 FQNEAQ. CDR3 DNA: TGTGCCAGCAGCTCCGGGTTTGGTCGACCCCAGCATTTT. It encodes CASSSGFGRPQHF.

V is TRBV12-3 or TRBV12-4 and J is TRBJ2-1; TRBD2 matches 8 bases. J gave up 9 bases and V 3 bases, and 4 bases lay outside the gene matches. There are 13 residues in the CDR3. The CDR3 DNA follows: TGTGCCAGCAGTTTGACTAGCGTCGGTGAGCAGTTCTTC. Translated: CASSLTSVGEQFF.

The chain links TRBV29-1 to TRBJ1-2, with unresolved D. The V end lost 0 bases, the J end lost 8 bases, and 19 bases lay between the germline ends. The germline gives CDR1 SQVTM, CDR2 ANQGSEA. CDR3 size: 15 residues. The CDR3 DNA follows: TGCAGCGTTGAAGACGGATTGGAGGGTCCAAGCGGCTACACCTTC. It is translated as CSVEDGLEGPSGYTF. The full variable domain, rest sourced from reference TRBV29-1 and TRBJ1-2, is SAVISQKPSRDICQRGTSLTIQCQVDSQVTMMFWYRQQPGQSLTLIATANQGSEATYESGFVIDKFPISRPNLTFSTLTVSNMSPEDSSIYLCSVEDGLEGPSGYTFGSGTRLTVV.

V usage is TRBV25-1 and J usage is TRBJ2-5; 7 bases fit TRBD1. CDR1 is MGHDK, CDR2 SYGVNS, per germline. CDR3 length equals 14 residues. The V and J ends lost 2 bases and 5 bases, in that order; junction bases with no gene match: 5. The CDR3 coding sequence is TGTGCCAGCAGTGAAGTAGGGGGCTTGGAGACCCAGTACTTC. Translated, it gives CASSEVGGLETQYF.

The CDR3 reads CASSSPADPYGEQFF. The DNA for the CDR3 is TGTGCCAGCAGTTCCCCAGCGGACCCTTACGGGGAGCAGTTCTTC. The chain links TRBV6-5 to TRBJ2-1, with D perhaps matching TRBD2 (5 bases). This CDR3 has 15 amino acids. V was trimmed by 4 bases and J by 10 bases, leaving 20 bases between them. CDR1 MNHEY and CDR2 SVGAGI come from the germline V gene.

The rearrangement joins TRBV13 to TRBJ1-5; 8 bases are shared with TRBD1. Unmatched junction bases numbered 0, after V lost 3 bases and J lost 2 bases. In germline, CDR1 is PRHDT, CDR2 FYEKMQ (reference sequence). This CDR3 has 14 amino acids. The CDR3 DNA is TGTGCCAGCAGCTTGGGACAGGGCAATCAGCCCCAGCATTTT. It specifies CASSLGQGNQPQHF.

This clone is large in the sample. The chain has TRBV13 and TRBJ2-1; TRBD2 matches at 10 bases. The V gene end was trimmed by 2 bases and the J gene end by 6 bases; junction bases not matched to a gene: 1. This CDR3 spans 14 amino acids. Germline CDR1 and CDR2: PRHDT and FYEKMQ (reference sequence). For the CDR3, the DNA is TGTGCCAGCAGCTTAAGACTAGCGGGCAATGAGCAGTTCTTC. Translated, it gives CASSLRLAGNEQFF.

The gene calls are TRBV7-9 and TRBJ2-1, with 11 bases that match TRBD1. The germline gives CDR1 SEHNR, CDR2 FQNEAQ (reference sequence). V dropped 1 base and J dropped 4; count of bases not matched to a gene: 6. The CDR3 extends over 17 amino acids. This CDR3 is CASSLVGTGGTYNEQFF. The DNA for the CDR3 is TGTGCCAGCAGCTTAGTCGGGACAGGGGGAACGTACAATGAGCAGTTCTTC.

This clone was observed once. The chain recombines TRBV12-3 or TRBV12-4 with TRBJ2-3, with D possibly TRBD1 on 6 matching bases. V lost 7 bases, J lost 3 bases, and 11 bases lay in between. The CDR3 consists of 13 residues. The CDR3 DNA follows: TGTGCCAGCATAGGGGGATGGACAGATACGCAGTATTTT. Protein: CASIGGWTDTQYF.

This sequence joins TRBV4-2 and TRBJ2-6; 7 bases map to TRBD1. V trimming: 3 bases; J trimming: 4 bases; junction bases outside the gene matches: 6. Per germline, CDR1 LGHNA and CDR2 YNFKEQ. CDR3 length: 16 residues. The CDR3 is CASSQETGPGANVLTF. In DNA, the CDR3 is TGTGCCAGCAGCCAGGAGACAGGGCCCGGGGCCAACGTCCTGACTTTC.

CDR3 DNA sequence: TGTGCCAGCAGCCGCCTAGAGGCGAACACTGAAGCTTTCTTT. It encodes CASSRLEANTEAFF. The chain is built from TRBV9 and TRBJ1-1; D is unresolved. This CDR3 is built from 14 residues. V was trimmed by 4 bases and J by 1 base, leaving 11 bases between them. Germline V gene sequence: CDR1 SGDLS, CDR2 YYNGEE.

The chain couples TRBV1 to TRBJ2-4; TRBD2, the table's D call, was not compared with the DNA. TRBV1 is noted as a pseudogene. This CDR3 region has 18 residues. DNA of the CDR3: TGCACCAGCAGCCCTGGACTAGCGATACTTATAGCCAAAAACATTCAGTACTTC. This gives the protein CTSSPGLAILIAKNIQYF.

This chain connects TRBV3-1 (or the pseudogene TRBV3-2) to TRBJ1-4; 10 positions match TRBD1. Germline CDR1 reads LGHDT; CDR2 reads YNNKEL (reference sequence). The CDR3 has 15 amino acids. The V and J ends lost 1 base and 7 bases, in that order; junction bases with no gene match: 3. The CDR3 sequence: CASSQGGTGVEKLFF. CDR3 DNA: TGTGCCAGCAGCCAAGGCGGGACAGGGGTTGAAAAACTGTTTTTT.

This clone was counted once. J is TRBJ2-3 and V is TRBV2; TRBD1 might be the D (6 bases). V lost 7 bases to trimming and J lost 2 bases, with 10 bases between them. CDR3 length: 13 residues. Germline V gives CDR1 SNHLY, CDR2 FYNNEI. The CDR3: CASNRDITDTQYF. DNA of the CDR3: TGTGCCAGCAACCGGGACATCACAGATACGCAGTATTTT.

This CDR3 reads CASSFNGENTEAFF. Here the CDR3 DNA reads TGTGCCAGCTCATTTAACGGGGAGAACACTGAAGCTTTCTTT. The V and J genes are TRBV18 and TRBJ1-1; D is uncertain. Germline CDR1 reads KGHSH; CDR2 reads LQKENI. The CDR3 runs 14 residues. Trimming took off 5 bases at V and 1 base at J, with 11 bases between the two ends.

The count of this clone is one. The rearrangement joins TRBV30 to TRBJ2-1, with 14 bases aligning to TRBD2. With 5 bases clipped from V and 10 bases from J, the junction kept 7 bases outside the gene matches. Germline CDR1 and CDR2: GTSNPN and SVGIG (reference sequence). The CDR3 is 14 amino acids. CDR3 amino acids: CAWRLAGGPVEQFF. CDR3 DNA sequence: TGTGCCTGGCGACTAGCGGGAGGGCCGGTCGAGCAGTTCTTC.

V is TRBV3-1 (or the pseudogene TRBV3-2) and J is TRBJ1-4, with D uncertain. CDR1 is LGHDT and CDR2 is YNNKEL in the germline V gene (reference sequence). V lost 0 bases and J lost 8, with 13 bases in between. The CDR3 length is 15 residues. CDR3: CASSQEPRRVEKLFF. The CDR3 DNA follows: TGTGCCAGCAGCCAAGAGCCAAGACGGGTCGAAAAACTGTTTTTT.

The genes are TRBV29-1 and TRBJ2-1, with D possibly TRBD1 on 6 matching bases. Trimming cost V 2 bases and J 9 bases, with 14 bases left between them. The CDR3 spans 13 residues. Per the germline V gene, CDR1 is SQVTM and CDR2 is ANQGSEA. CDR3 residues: CSVETTGFGEQFF. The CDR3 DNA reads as TGCAGCGTTGAAACTACAGGGTTCGGTGAGCAGTTCTTC.

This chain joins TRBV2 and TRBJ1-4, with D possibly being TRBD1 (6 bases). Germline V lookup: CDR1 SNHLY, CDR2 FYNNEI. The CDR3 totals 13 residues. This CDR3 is CVEGAGAGEKLFF. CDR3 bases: TGTGTCGAAGGGGCGGGGGCCGGTGAAAAACTGTTTTTT.

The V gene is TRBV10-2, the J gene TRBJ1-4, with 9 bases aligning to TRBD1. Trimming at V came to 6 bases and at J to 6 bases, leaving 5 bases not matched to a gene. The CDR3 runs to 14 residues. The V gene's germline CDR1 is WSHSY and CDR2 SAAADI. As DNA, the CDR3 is TGCGCCAGCAGGGACAGGGGTGGAGATGAAAAACTGTTTTTT. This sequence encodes CASRDRGGDEKLFF.

As DNA, the CDR3 is TGTGCCAGCTCAGGGGACTTAGCCAAAAACATTCAGTACTTC. Translating it yields CASSGDLAKNIQYF. The chain carries TRBV18 and TRBJ2-4, with D perhaps TRBD2 (6 bases). V gave up 5 bases and J gave up 0 bases, with 8 bases separating them. Germline CDR1 is KGHSH and CDR2 is LQKENI. The CDR3 spans 14 residues.